This T cell receptor beta chain was captured in a study of CD8+ T cells in alopecia areata (dated by TCRdb to the late 2010s). For context, the study as a whole: The treated patients, all with moderate-to-severe alopecia areata, were enrolled in an open-label pilot trial of oral tofacitinib given at 5 to 10 mg twice daily. Patients received tofacitinib for 6 to 18 months and were then followed off drug for 6 months to check for delayed response and recurrence. The study used high-throughput TCRbeta sequencing to examine T cell clonal expansion in alopecia areata, in both the C3H/HeJ mouse model and human patients. Scalp tissue and sorted CD4+ and CD8+ peripheral blood T cells from patchy and totalis/universalis alopecia areata patients and from healthy controls were covered by human TCRbeta sequencing. Patients on tofacitinib were biopsied at baseline and after 4 and 24 weeks of treatment, and several of the patients also had a later scalp biopsy. Clonality in the scalp was compared among normal scalp (n=4), patchy alopecia areata scalp (n=8), and alopecia totalis/universalis scalp (n=8). RNA was obtained with the PAXgene miRNA kit for fixed scalp, the miRNeasy kit for PBMCs, and the RNeasy kit for mouse skin. TCRbeta CDR3 regions were amplified by immunoSEQ multiplex PCR with 35 Vbeta forward and 13 Jbeta reverse primers. General study outcomes and caveats: Lesional scalp, especially in alopecia totalis/universalis, showed higher clonality and more expanded CD8+ clones than normal scalp, suggesting antigenic drive. Shared TCR sequences between patients were less evident than in mice, which may be partly attributable to HLA diversity in the patient population. Resident alphabeta T cells in normal human skin are also sequenced, complicating scalp TCR repertoire analysis, unlike mouse skin dominated by gammadelta T cells.

Reading the label with the study, this specimen's time point is: baseline before oral tofacitinib. Peripheral blood and lesional scalp punch biopsies were obtained from patients with alopecia areata. Human scalp biopsies went straight into PAXgene tissue containers for immediate fixation. On this clone itself: The specificity of this receptor is unknown. No much larger clonotype is one base removed from it; base qualities were not supplied.

Inclusive of the bounding cysteine and phenylalanine, the CDR3 is 19 residues long. Of all the DNA, just the CDR3 is kept, 57 bases in frame from base 1. The germline V gene yields MDHEN for CDR1 and SYDVKM for CDR2. The junction carries 26 bases between V and J, which are trimmed by 3 bases and 5 bases respectively. The method behind the library was the immunoSEQ multiplex PCR assay. To provide template for TCR sequencing, every sample had RNA extracted and reverse transcribed into cDNA. SuperScript III was used to make first-strand cDNA, primed with a 2:1 mix of oligo-dT and random hexamers. A synthetic immune receptor repertoire was used to gauge amplification bias, and whatever bias remained was removed computationally. The paper's data handling went like this. Raw reads were preprocessed to remove errors, and CDR3 was defined by IMGT conventions from the conserved cysteine to phenylalanine. To get clonality, Shannon entropy was normalized by log2 of the number of productive unique TCRs and the result was subtracted from 1. Scalp TCRbeta sequences were cross-referenced with sorted blood CD4 and CD8 repertoires so that the CD4 or CD8 identity of scalp clones could be inferred. TCRdb carries this immuneACCESS record with in-frame sequences only. Its versions omit some clonotypes, under half of them owing to an unresolved V gene in the studies checked, with the rest unexplained. The V and J calls and clone size come from that table; D and trimming were worked out from the DNA. Within this sample are over 6,000 clones, with approximately 70% of them counted one time only. 11% to 15% of the sample goes to the ten largest clones.

In this chain, TRBV28 is recombined with TRBJ2-1; a tentative D match to TRBD2 spans 6 bases. Sequencing was performed on skin, taken at week 0. This clonotype originated in a human donor with alopecia areata. The CDR3 region: CASSFLGLIANGGNNEQFF. At the DNA level, the sequence is TGTGCCAGCAGTTTCCTCGGACTTATAGCCAACGGAGGGAACAATGAGCAGTTCTTC.